This entry lists 3 T cell receptor beta chains sequenced from one sample in a study of a mutant IDH1 vaccine in newly diagnosed glioma. This table comes from immunoSEQ multiplex PCR, and its TCRdb copy is limited to in-frame clones, with some not included. Among about 58,000 clones listed, roughly 79% were seen once. Time point reported: week 35, safety follow-up. Topical imiquimod accompanied each vaccine dose, which consisted of 300 ug of mutant IDH1 20-mer peptide. Their antigen targets remain unknown. The sample was PBMCs, taken from a glioma patient whose treatment included an IDH1 peptide vaccine. These receptors were collected from a man aged 35-49 years with glioma.

CDR3 residues: CASSLRGAHVETQYF. In nucleotides, the CDR3 is TGTGCCAGCAGCTTAAGGGGGGCCCATGTGGAGACCCAGTACTTC. The V gene is TRBV7-2, the J gene TRBJ2-5; the D gene could be TRBD1 or TRBD2 (6 bases each). Per the germline V gene, CDR1 is SGHTA and CDR2 is FQGNSA. The V and J ends lost 2 bases and 5 bases respectively, with 15 bases between them. This CDR3 has 15 amino acids.

This clone turned up a few times. J is TRBJ1-1 and V is TRBV19; D call uncertain. Deletions cut 3 bases from V and 1 base from J, with 6 bases between. The CDR3 consists of 13 residues. CDR1 is LNHDA and CDR2 is SQIVND in the germline V gene (reference sequence). The CDR3 coding sequence is TGTGCCAGTAGTATCTCAGGGAACACTGAAGCTTTCTTT. This sequence encodes CASSISGNTEAFF.

The sample holds one count of this clone. J is TRBJ2-5 and V is TRBV2; D unclear. The germline V and J ends were trimmed by 5 bases and 5 bases, with 6 bases remaining between them. The CDR3 is 11 amino acids. CDR1 and CDR2 from the germline V gene are SNHLY and FYNNEI. CDR3 protein: CASSPLETQYF. CDR3 sequence (DNA): TGTGCCAGCAGTCCGTTGGAGACCCAGTACTTC.